This T cell receptor beta chain appears in the sequencing data of a study of control samples from healthy donors and cancer patients. Generated by immunoSEQ multiplex PCR, the TCRdb table keeps only in-frame clones and is missing some. Among over 15,000 clones listed, approximately 80% were seen once. Per the germline V gene, CDR1 is SGHRS and CDR2 is YFSETQ. V lost 4 bases and J 2 bases, leaving 12 bases between the germline ends. This CDR3 contains 14 residues. The sample consisted of PBMCs. The receptor was isolated from an older man with head and neck cancer. V is TRBV5-1 and J is TRBJ1-2; D perhaps matches TRBD1 (6 bases). The CDR3 region has the DNA TGCGCCAGCAGCCCAGGGGCGACCAACTATGGCTACACCTTC. This codes for CASSPGATNYGYTF. Supplemented by reference TRBV5-1 and TRBJ1-2, the full variable domain reads KAGVTQTPRYLIKTRGQQVTLSCSPISGHRSVSWYQQTPGQGLQFLFEYFSETQRNKGNFPGRFSGRQFSNSRSEMNVSTLELGDSALYLCASSPGATNYGYTFGSGTRLTVV.